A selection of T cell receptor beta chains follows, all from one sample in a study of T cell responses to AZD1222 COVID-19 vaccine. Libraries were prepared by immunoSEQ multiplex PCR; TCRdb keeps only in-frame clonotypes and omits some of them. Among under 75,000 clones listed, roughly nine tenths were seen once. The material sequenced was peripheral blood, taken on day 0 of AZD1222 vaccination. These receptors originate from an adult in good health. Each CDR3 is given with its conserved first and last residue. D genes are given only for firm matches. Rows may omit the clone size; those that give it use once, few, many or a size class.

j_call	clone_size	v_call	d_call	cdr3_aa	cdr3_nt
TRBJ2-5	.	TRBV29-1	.	CSVDLVVGETQYF	TGCAGCGTTGATCTGGTAGTTGGGGAGACCCAGTACTTC
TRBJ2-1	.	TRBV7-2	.	CASSLIRGGSNEQFF	TGTGCCAGCAGCTTAATCAGGGGGGGGAGCAATGAGCAGTTCTTC
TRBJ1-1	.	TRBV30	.	CAWSSGQATEAFF	TGTGCCTGGAGTTCCGGACAAGCCACTGAAGCTTTCTTT
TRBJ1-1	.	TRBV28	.	CASSLTEENTEAFF	TGTGCCAGCAGTTTAACGGAAGAGAACACTGAAGCTTTCTTT
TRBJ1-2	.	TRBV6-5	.	CASSYSRGVANYGYTF	TGTGCCAGCAGTTACTCGAGGGGTGTGGCTAACTATGGCTACACCTTC
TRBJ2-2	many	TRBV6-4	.	CASSDADTGELFF	TGTGCCAGCAGTGACGCGGACACCGGGGAGCTGTTTTTT
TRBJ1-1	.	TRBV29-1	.	CSVGRGDTEAFF	TGCAGCGTTGGCAGGGGTGACACTGAAGCTTTCTTT
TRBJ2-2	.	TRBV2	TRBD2	CASSPKTSPWYTGELFF	TGTGCCAGCAGCCCCAAGACTAGCCCATGGTACACCGGGGAGCTGTTTTTT
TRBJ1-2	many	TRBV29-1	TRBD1	CSVGTGGNYGYTF	TGCAGCGTTGGGACAGGGGGCAACTATGGCTACACCTTC
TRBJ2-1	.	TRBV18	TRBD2	CASSPPAGGEQFF	TGTGCCAGCTCACCACCCGCGGGAGGTGAGCAGTTCTTC
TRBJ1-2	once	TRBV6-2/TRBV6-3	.	CASSYGTVYGYTF	TGTGCCAGCAGTTACGGGACGGTCTATGGCTACACCTTC
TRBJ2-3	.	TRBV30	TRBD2	CAWTEGPGGRADTQYF	TGTGCCTGGACCGAGGGTCCGGGAGGGCGGGCGGATACGCAGTATTTT
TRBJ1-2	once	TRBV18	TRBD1	CASSPNRELTGFAYGYTF	TGTGCCAGCTCACCGAACCGGGAATTGACAGGGTTTGCCTATGGCTACACCTTC
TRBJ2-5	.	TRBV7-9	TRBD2	CASSLERDAETQYF	TGTGCCAGCAGCTTAGAGCGGGATGCTGAGACCCAGTACTTC
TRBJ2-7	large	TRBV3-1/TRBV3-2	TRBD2	CASSQDSASGNSYEQYF	TGTGCCAGCAGCCAAGATTCGGCTAGCGGGAACTCCTACGAGCAGTACTTC
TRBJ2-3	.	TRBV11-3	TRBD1	CASSTPIGTGISGADTQYF	TGTGCCAGCAGCACCCCTATAGGGACAGGGATTTCGGGGGCAGATACGCAGTATTTT
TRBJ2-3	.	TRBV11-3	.	CASSGPSQGWTDTQYF	TGTGCCAGCAGCGGCCCTTCTCAGGGGTGGACAGATACGCAGTATTTT
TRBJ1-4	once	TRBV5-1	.	CASSLAGTNEKLFF	TGCGCCAGCAGCTTGGCAGGAACTAATGAAAAACTGTTTTTT
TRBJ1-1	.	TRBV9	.	CASSPRHGNTEAFF	TGTGCCAGCAGCCCCCGCCATGGGAACACTGAAGCTTTCTTT
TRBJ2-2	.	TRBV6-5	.	CASKGSNTGELFF	TGTGCCAGCAAGGGGTCCAACACCGGGGAGCTGTTTTTT
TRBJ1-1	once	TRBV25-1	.	CASSEVDSQAEAFF	TGTGCCAGCAGTGAAGTCGACAGCCAAGCTGAAGCTTTCTTT
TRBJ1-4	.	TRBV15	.	CATSRPTVFNEKLFF	TGTGCCACCAGCAGGCCGACGGTCTTTAATGAAAAACTGTTTTTT
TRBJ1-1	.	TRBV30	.	CAWSGQNTEAFF	TGTGCCTGGAGTGGGCAGAACACTGAAGCTTTCTTT
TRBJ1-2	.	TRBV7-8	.	CASSSQLTANYGYTF	TGTGCCAGCAGCTCCCAACTAACGGCTAACTATGGCTACACCTTC
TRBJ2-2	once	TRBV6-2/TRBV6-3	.	CASSSYRAGELFF	TGTGCCAGCAGTTCTTACAGGGCCGGGGAGCTGTTTTTT
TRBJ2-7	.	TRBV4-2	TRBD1	CASSQDNGDRGYEQYF	TGTGCCAGCAGCCAAGATAACGGGGACAGGGGCTACGAGCAGTACTTC
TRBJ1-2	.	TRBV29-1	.	CSVEDNLEGGYTF	TGCAGCGTTGAAGACAACCTCGAGGGTGGCTACACCTTC
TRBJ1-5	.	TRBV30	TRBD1	CAWSYRGVGNQPQHF	TGTGCCTGGAGTTACAGGGGAGTCGGCAATCAGCCCCAGCATTTT
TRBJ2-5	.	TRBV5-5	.	CASITQVGRYQETQYF	TGTGCCAGCATCACCCAGGTCGGGCGGTACCAAGAGACCCAGTACTTC